A single sample is the source of the 26 T cell receptor beta chains below, sequenced in a study of blood T cell repertoires in COVID-19. The repertoire was sequenced with immunoSEQ multiplex PCR; TCRdb's copy has only in-frame clones and lacks some. The table lists about 240,000 clones, under 90% of them singletons. The specimen was PBMCs or T cells enriched from blood (not recorded which). Receptors originate from a woman in her 40s who had been exposed to COVID-19.

V is TRBV9 and J is TRBJ2-5; 9 positions agree with TRBD1. Germline V gene sequence: CDR1 SGDLS, CDR2 YYNGEE. V dropped 4 bases and J dropped 0; count of bases not matched to a gene: 7. The CDR3 consists of 16 residues. CDR3 coding DNA: TGTGCCAGCAGCCCAGGGACAGGGTCGGACCAAGAGACCCAGTACTTC. The encoded protein is CASSPGTGSDQETQYF.

The rearrangement joins TRBV9 to TRBJ1-1, with TRBD1 identical over 9 bases. Germline V gene sequence: CDR1 SGDLS, CDR2 YYNGEE. V lost 4 bases to trimming and J lost 2 bases; unmatched junction nucleotides: 6. The length of the CDR3 is 15 residues. DNA of the CDR3: TGTGCCAGCAGCCCGCGGGACAGGGACAACACTGAAGCTTTCTTT. As protein: CASSPRDRDNTEAFF.

This sequence joins TRBV15 and TRBJ2-3; 12 nucleotides align to TRBD2. V dropped 0 bases and J dropped 0; count of bases not matched to a gene: 1. Germline V lookup: CDR1 LNHNV, CDR2 YYDKDF (reference sequence). CDR3 length: 17 residues. CDR3 sequence (DNA): TGTGCCACCAGCAGAGATCTAGCGGGGGGGAGCACAGATACGCAGTATTTT. This gives the protein CATSRDLAGGSTDTQYF.

V gene TRBV6-5 combines with J gene TRBJ1-2; possibly TRBD1 for D (5 bases). V was trimmed by 6 bases and J by 5 bases, leaving 10 bases between them. The CDR3 sequence is 12 residues long. Germline V gene data show CDR1 as MNHEY and CDR2 as SVGAGI. The DNA of the CDR3 is TGTGCCAGCAGGGGGGGTCCTTATGGCTACACCTTC. The encoded protein is CASRGGPYGYTF.

The CDR3 sequence is CASSLVLETQYF. CDR3 sequence (DNA): TGTGCCAGCAGCCTCGTGTTGGAGACCCAGTACTTC. The chain joins TRBV7-9 to TRBJ2-5; D remains ambiguous. Trimming shortened V by 5 bases and J by 5 bases, and 9 bases separated the two germline ends. This CDR3 has 12 residues. CDR1 is SEHNR and CDR2 is FQNEAQ in the germline V gene (reference sequence).

This clone was seen once. The J gene is TRBJ1-1, the V gene TRBV7-3, with 12 bases aligning to TRBD1. J was trimmed by 5 bases and V by 4 bases; bases with no gene match: 5. The CDR3 covers 15 residues. The germline CDR1 and CDR2 sequences are SGHTA and FQGTGA. CDR3 bases: TGTGCCAGCAGCTCTCCGGGACAGGGGGCTACTGAAGCTTTCTTT. Amino acid sequence: CASSSPGQGATEAFF.

J is TRBJ1-4 and V is TRBV7-2, with 10 positions matching TRBD1. CDR1 is SGHTA, CDR2 FQGNSA, per germline. The CDR3 runs to 19 residues. V shed 0 bases, J shed 3 bases, and the junction held 10 bases outside the gene matches. Written as DNA, the CDR3 is TGTGCCAGCAGCTTAGCCCCGGGACAGGGGATTTCGGCTAATGAAAAACTGTTTTTT. Its protein is CASSLAPGQGISANEKLFF.

This clone has just one count. The chain combines TRBV5-6 with TRBJ2-3; 8 bases are a match to TRBD2. This CDR3 has 14 residues. V shed 5 bases and J 6 bases; nucleotides not matched to a gene: 8. The germline CDR1 and CDR2 sequences are SGHDT and YYEEEE. In DNA, the CDR3 is TGTGCCAGCAGGTTAAGCGGGGGAGGGGATACGCAGTATTTT. Translating gives CASRLSGGGDTQYF.

This chain links TRBV29-1 with TRBJ1-2; D is possibly TRBD1 (5 bases). This CDR3 is built from 12 residues. V lost 3 bases, J lost 4 bases, and 9 bases lay in between. The V gene's germline CDR1 is SQVTM and CDR2 ANQGSEA. The CDR3, as DNA: TGCAGCGTTGATCCAGGGTCCTATGGCTACACCTTC. Protein: CSVDPGSYGYTF.

This sequence joins TRBV18 and TRBJ2-2, with D hard to call. This CDR3 is 15 amino acids long. Trimming left V 1 base short and J 8 bases short, with 14 bases between. Germline V lookup: CDR1 KGHSH, CDR2 LQKENI. CDR3 nucleotides: TGTGCCAGCTCACCACTGGCAATCCCGGAGGGGGAGCTGTTTTTT. Amino acids: CASSPLAIPEGELFF.

The chain joins TRBV3-1 (or the pseudogene TRBV3-2) to TRBJ2-1; D gene uncertain. The CDR3 contains 12 residues. The germline CDR1 and CDR2 sequences are LGHDT and YNNKEL (reference sequence). V lost 1 base to trimming and J lost 7 bases, with 5 bases between them. CDR3 region: CASSQAVNEQFF. CDR3 coding DNA: TGTGCCAGCAGCCAAGCGGTTAATGAGCAGTTCTTC.

The CDR3 coding sequence is TGTGCCATCAGTGTAGGGGGAAACTATGGCTACACCTTC. It codes for CAISVGGNYGYTF. This chain connects TRBV10-3 to TRBJ1-2; weak D call: TRBD1 (6 bases). V lost 4 bases to trimming and J lost 2 bases, with 8 bases between them. This CDR3 region has 13 residues. Germline V gives CDR1 ENHRY, CDR2 SYGVKD.

This rearrangement joins TRBV19 to TRBJ1-1; D unclear. The CDR3 is 14 amino acids. Germline V lookup: CDR1 LNHDA, CDR2 SQIVND (reference sequence). V lost 2 bases and J lost 3, with 10 bases in between. The chain's CDR3 is CASSILDSHTEAFF. The CDR3 nucleotides are TGTGCCAGTAGTATACTAGACTCCCACACTGAAGCTTTCTTT.

This clone was recorded only once. This chain joins TRBV7-2 and TRBJ2-3, with 12 bases fitting TRBD2. The junction had 8 bases not matched to a gene; V was cut back by 5 bases and J by 2 bases. The CDR3 has 17 amino acids. The germline V gene has CDR1 SGHTA and CDR2 FQGNSA. The CDR3 DNA reads as TGTGCCAGCAGCACACTAGCGGGGGGAATTACCACAGATACGCAGTATTTT. Its translation is CASSTLAGGITTDTQYF.

Remarks on this clone: It is unclear where the CDR3 begins or ends on the DNA, so no DNA is shown, and the CDR3 is as TCRdb lists it. This chain links TRBV11-1 with TRBJ1-1; the table gives TRBD1 as D, unverified against the DNA. The CDR3 has 11 amino acids, counting both end residues. Germline CDR1 SGHAT, CDR2 FQDESV (reference sequence). The CDR3 spells CASSWGQGTFF.

The chain links TRBV19 to TRBJ2-5; D perhaps matches TRBD1 (6 bases). The length of the CDR3 is 15 residues. V lost 5 bases and J 2 bases, leaving 15 bases between the germline ends. Germline V gives CDR1 LNHDA, CDR2 SQIVND (reference sequence). CDR3 sequence: CASSSRGSVQETQYF. DNA for the CDR3: TGTGCCAGTAGTTCCAGGGGTAGCGTTCAAGAGACCCAGTACTTC.

The CDR3 sequence: CASSPDGPRDNEQFF. In DNA form, the CDR3 reads TGTGCCAGCAGCCCCGACGGGCCCAGGGACAATGAGCAGTTCTTC. This chain joins TRBV11-3 and TRBJ2-1; a possible D gene is TRBD1 (5 bases). In germline, CDR1 is SGHNT, CDR2 YENEEA. The length of the CDR3 is 15 residues. The V end lost 5 bases, the J end lost 5 bases, and 16 bases lay between the germline ends.

The chain has TRBV4-1 and TRBJ2-2; possible D gene TRBD1, 6 bases. The V gene lost 6 bases and the J gene lost 4 bases, with 12 bases spanning the gap. Germline V gene lookup returns CDR1 MGHRA and CDR2 YSYEKL. The CDR3 is made up of 14 amino acids. In nucleotides, the CDR3 is TGCGCCAGCAGGGTGGGGGCGGGCACCGGGGAGCTGTTTTTT. Its protein is CASRVGAGTGELFF.

This clone came up once. The V gene is TRBV7-9, the J gene TRBJ2-2; D ambiguous. CDR3 length: 13 residues. Germline lookup yields CDR1 SEHNR and CDR2 FQNEAQ (reference sequence). V was trimmed by 2 bases and J by 6 bases, leaving 7 bases between them. In DNA, the CDR3 is TGTGCCAGCAGCTTATTCGGGTCCGGGGAGCTGTTTTTT. Its protein product is CASSLFGSGELFF. Full variable domain (missing parts from reference TRBV7-9 and TRBJ2-2): DTGVSQNPRHKITKRGQNVTFRCDPISEHNRLYWYRQTLGQGPEFLTYFQNEAQLEKSRLLSDRFSAERPKGSFSTLEIQRTEQGDSAMYLCASSLFGSGELFFGEGSRLTVL.

The chain recombines TRBV10-3 with TRBJ1-4; TRBD1 agrees at 9 bases. The CDR3 runs 14 residues. With V trimmed by 6 bases and J by 4 bases, 3 bases remained unmatched. Per germline, CDR1 ENHRY and CDR2 SYGVKD. The CDR3 spells CAIRMGQGNEKLFF. The DNA of the CDR3 is TGTGCCATCAGGATGGGACAGGGTAATGAAAAACTGTTTTTT.

V is TRBV7-8 and J is TRBJ2-5; maybe TRBD1 (7 bases). The V end lost 3 bases, the J end lost 5 bases, and 19 bases lay between the germline ends. This CDR3 region has 16 residues. Per germline, CDR1 SGHVS and CDR2 FQNEAQ. The DNA for the CDR3 is TGTGCCAGCAGCTTTGGGCAGGGGGGTTTCCAGGAGACCCAGTACTTC. This sequence encodes CASSFGQGGFQETQYF.

V usage is TRBV28 and J usage is TRBJ2-4; 8 bases line up with TRBD2. Germline CDR1 MDHEN, CDR2 SYDVKM. The ends lost 5 bases at V and 4 bases at J; junction bases unmatched: 7. The CDR3 contains 15 residues. The CDR3 nucleotides read TGTGCCAGCAGTGAATGGGGACTAGAGAAAAACATTCAGTACTTC. Its translation: CASSEWGLEKNIQYF.

This chain links TRBV5-1 with TRBJ2-3, with 10 bases lining up with TRBD2. CDR1 is SGHRS, CDR2 YFSETQ, per germline. V was pared by 2 bases and J by 1 base, with 10 bases of the junction left unmatched. CDR3 length equals 18 residues. In nucleotides, the CDR3 is TGCGCCAGCAGCTTCCCTTCCTTAGCGGGGGGCCGCACAGATACGCAGTATTTT. Translating it yields CASSFPSLAGGRTDTQYF.

This clone was seen a handful of times. The V and J genes are TRBV11-3 and TRBJ1-1; 7 bases are a match to TRBD1. Germline CDR1 and CDR2: SGHNT and YENEEA. J was trimmed by 1 base and V by 5 bases; bases with no gene match: 7. The CDR3 length is 15 residues. CDR3 residues: CASSARQGGNTEAFF. Here the CDR3 DNA reads TGTGCCAGCAGCGCCCGACAGGGTGGGAACACTGAAGCTTTCTTT.

Concerning this clone: Mismatch with germline at one junction end may stem from a read error. The V call is TRBV28, the J call TRBJ1-5; D unresolved. There are 13 residues in the CDR3. Germline V gives CDR1 MDHEN, CDR2 SYDVKM. The CDR3 reads CASSFSSGQSQHF. CDR3 coding DNA: TGTGCCAGCAGTTTCTCCAGCGGTCAGTCCCAGCATTTT. Variable domain in full (rest from reference TRBV28 and TRBJ1-5): DVKVTQSSRYLVKRTGEKVFLECVQDMDHENMFWYRQDPGLGLRLIYFSYDVKMKEKGDIPEGYSVSREKKERFSLILESASTNQTSMYLCASSFSSGQSQHFGDGTRLSIL.

As DNA, the CDR3 is TGTGCCAGCAGCGTGAGGGCAGATAGCAATCAGCCCCAGCATTTT. Its protein is CASSVRADSNQPQHF. The chain uses TRBV9 and TRBJ1-5; D not certain. Deletions cut 2 bases from V and 0 bases from J, with 9 bases between. CDR1 is SGDLS and CDR2 is YYNGEE in the germline V gene. This CDR3 region has 15 residues.